These 8 T cell receptor beta chains originate from one sample sequenced in a study of T cell responses to AZD1222 COVID-19 vaccine. TCRdb's table, derived via immunoSEQ multiplex PCR, lists solely in-frame clones and lacks some. This sample has nearly 95,000 clones; roughly 90% occur once, and the top ten carry 8% to 9.5%. The material was peripheral blood, obtained on day 0 of AZD1222 vaccination. These receptor sequences come from an adult in good health.

This chain uses TRBV5-8 with TRBJ2-7; 7 bases line up with TRBD2. V lost 1 base and J lost 2; bases outside the gene matches: 3. From germline, CDR1 is SGHTS and CDR2 YDEGEE. The CDR3 sequence is 14 residues long. The CDR3 coding sequence is TGTGCCAGCAGCTTGACGCTAGCGGCCTACGAGCAGTACTTC. Protein: CASSLTLAAYEQYF.

The chain is built from TRBV9 and TRBJ2-7; the D gene is possibly TRBD2 (7 bases). The V end lost 4 bases, the J end lost 2 bases, and 19 bases lay between the germline ends. CDR3 size: 16 residues. CDR1 is SGDLS, CDR2 YYNGEE, per germline. CDR3 residues: CASSPDGGHTPYEQYF. As DNA, the CDR3 is TGTGCCAGCAGCCCCGACGGGGGGCACACCCCCTACGAGCAGTACTTC.

The J gene is TRBJ1-1, the V gene TRBV5-1; D is uncertain. The CDR3 is 13 residues long. Between the trimmed V and J ends, which lost 2 bases and 1 base, there was a span of 6 bases. From germline, CDR1 is SGHRS and CDR2 YFSETQ. The CDR3: CASSFRGNTEAFF. In DNA, the CDR3 is TGCGCCAGCAGCTTTCGGGGGAACACTGAAGCTTTCTTT.

V is TRBV5-4 and J is TRBJ2-7; 12 positions agree with TRBD1. This CDR3 is 18 amino acids long. The junction had 11 bases not matched to a gene; V was cut back by 2 bases and J by 2 bases. Per germline, CDR1 SGHNT and CDR2 YYREEE (reference sequence). CDR3 in amino acids: CASSFYRDRGPLPYEQYF. DNA of the CDR3: TGTGCCAGCAGCTTCTACCGGGACAGGGGGCCACTTCCCTACGAGCAGTACTTC.

The V and J genes are TRBV27 and TRBJ1-2; D possibly corresponds to TRBD1 (6 bases). The CDR3 sequence is 12 residues long. V lost 7 bases and J lost 7, with 13 bases in between. Per germline, CDR1 MNHEY and CDR2 SMNVEV (reference sequence). The CDR3: CASKEGGGGYTF. CDR3 in DNA: TGTGCCAGCAAGGAAGGAGGGGGTGGCTACACCTTC.

The J gene is TRBJ2-3, the V gene TRBV3-1 (or the pseudogene TRBV3-2); maybe TRBD2 (7 bases). With 0 bases removed from V and 3 bases from J, the gap between germline ends came to 13 bases. Germline loops: CDR1 LGHDT, CDR2 YNNKEL (reference sequence). This CDR3 is 16 amino acids long. The CDR3 nucleotides read TGTGCCAGCAGCCAAGAGCCCGGGGGGCAGACAGATACGCAGTATTTT. As protein: CASSQEPGGQTDTQYF.

The chain uses TRBV11-3 and TRBJ2-1; 7 bases line up with TRBD1. Trimming cost V 5 bases and J 0 bases; bases outside gene matches: 4. The germline CDR1 and CDR2 sequences are SGHNT and YENEEA. The CDR3 is 15 residues long. The chain's CDR3 is CASSPRQGSYNEQFF. The CDR3 DNA is TGTGCCAGCAGCCCCCGACAGGGCTCCTACAATGAGCAGTTCTTC.

The chain has TRBV7-8 and TRBJ1-4; 8 bases fit TRBD1. Germline V gene lookup returns CDR1 SGHVS and CDR2 FQNEAQ. V shed 4 bases and J 8 bases; nucleotides not matched to a gene: 9. The CDR3 is made up of 15 amino acids. CDR3 sequence reads: CASSSPTGVKEKLFF. The CDR3 nucleotides are TGTGCCAGCAGCTCCCCGACAGGGGTTAAGGAAAAACTGTTTTTT.